The entry below gives a single T cell receptor (beta chain) sequence along with its context. Its matching antigen is unknown. This sample was included in a study of T-cell reconstitution after alpha-beta-depleted transplantation in children. Study outcomes and limitations: Several hundred expanded graft clones reportedly gave rise to the alpha-beta T cells present about two months after transplant. Surviving recipient T cells and thymic progenitors accounted for the high day-60 TCRbeta diversity observed in some patients. A year had passed since transplant, and T-cell counts and diversity by then came mostly from newly produced T cells.

V was cut by 3 bases and J by 3 bases, with 18 bases left in between. The CDR3 length is 16 residues. Molecular barcoding with unique molecular identifiers was used for the TCRbeta library. Via MiXCR, TCRdb re-called the PCR reads, giving one row per CDR3 protein. This sample carries 130,000 or so distinct CDR3 sequences, about 9.9% of them seen once, and the ten largest clones take around 24%. The TCR was taken from a girl under three years old who had a stem cell transplant for combined immunodeficiency, so the T cells may come from the graft donor. The gene calls are TRBV12-3 or TRBV12-4 and TRBJ2-7; D is tentatively TRBD1 or TRBD2 (6 bases each). This sample comprised PBMCs, mostly from graft donor cells, obtained 180 days after TCRalphabeta/CD19-depleted stem cell transplant. This chain's CDR3 is CASSFGGTPEYYEQYF. For the CDR3, the DNA is TGTGCCAGCAGTTTTGGCGGGACACCCGAATACTACGAGCAGTACTTC.